Following are 17 T cell receptor beta chains from one sample sequenced in a study of identical twins (dated by TCRdb to 2016 to 2017). Library construction relied on 5' RACE. TCRdb records Illumina HiSeq 2000 as the sequencer. Through fastp at Q25 and MiXCR, TCRdb rebuilt clones from the public reads, retaining in-frame beta chains. Duplicate CDR3 protein sequences are folded into a single record with the most common DNA and genes. Here the sample has hundreds of thousands of distinct CDR3 sequences; 10% to 15% occur a single time. Together, the top ten hold 6% to 9% of the sample. Separately, the same data were catalogued under a study of yellow fever vaccine responses in identical twins.

The sequencing sample was made of CD8+ T cells sorted from blood. These receptors all stem from a woman under 30 in good health.

This clonotype was seen only a few times. The chain recombines TRBV20-1 with TRBJ2-5; D unresolved. The germline V gene encodes CDR1 DFQATT and CDR2 SNEGSKA (reference sequence). V was pared by 1 base and J by 5 bases, with 2 bases between. The CDR3 sequence is 10 residues long. The CDR3 coding sequence is TGCAGTGCTAGAGCCGAGACCCAGTACTTC. Encoded protein: CSARAETQYF.

This clonotype was observed a handful of times. V and J are TRBV13 and TRBJ2-3, with no clear D. The V end lost 4 bases, the J end lost 4 bases, and 6 bases lay between the germline ends. The CDR3 sequence is 12 residues long. CDR1 PRHDT and CDR2 FYEKMQ come from the germline V gene (reference sequence). The CDR3 coding sequence is TGTGCCAGCAGCTCAATATCAGATACGCAGTATTTT. Encoded protein: CASSSISDTQYF.

This clonotype was seen a few times. The chain couples TRBV2 to TRBJ2-7, with D possibly matching TRBD2 (6 bases). V was pared by 0 bases and J by 0 bases, with 27 bases between. The CDR3 spans 21 residues. Germline-derived CDR1 and CDR2 are SNHLY and FYNNEI. The CDR3 DNA is TGTGCCAGCAGTGAAGCGATCGATGCGCCCTTACCGGGACTTAGCTCCTACGAGCAGTACTTC. Translation: CASSEAIDAPLPGLSSYEQYF.

This clonotype came up a few times. This sequence joins TRBV4-1 and TRBJ1-1, with TRBD1 identical over 7 bases. Germline V gene data show CDR1 as MGHRA and CDR2 as YSYEKL. CDR3 length: 18 amino acids. J lost 0 bases, V lost 4 bases, and 14 bases had no gene match. CDR3 residues: CASSPRIPGQNMNTEAFF. CDR3 DNA sequence: TGCGCCAGCAGCCCCAGGATACCGGGACAGAACATGAACACTGAAGCTTTCTTT.

This clonotype occurred a few times. J is TRBJ2-2 and V is TRBV4-1; D gene unclear. The germline CDR1 and CDR2 sequences are MGHRA and YSYEKL. CDR3 size: 15 residues. Trimming removed 0 bases at V and 3 bases at J, with 8 bases between. The CDR3 is CASSQDWIYTGELFF. The CDR3 DNA sequence: TGCGCCAGCAGCCAAGACTGGATATACACCGGGGAGCTGTTTTTT.

The chain carries TRBV3-1 and TRBJ2-3; D unclear. The CDR3 length is 16 residues. CDR1 is LGHDT and CDR2 is YNNKEL in the germline V gene (reference sequence). V lost 4 bases to trimming and J lost 2 bases, with 16 bases between them. CDR3 residues: CASSPEDTEYTDTQYF. CDR3 coding DNA: TGTGCCAGCAGCCCAGAAGACACGGAGTACACAGATACGCAGTATTTT.

This clonotype was detected many times. This chain uses TRBV10-3 with TRBJ2-7; D remains unclear. The CDR3 sequence is 10 residues long. Trimming left V 7 bases short and J 2 bases short, with 3 bases between. Per the germline V gene, CDR1 is ENHRY and CDR2 is SYGVKD. CDR3 protein: CAIMAYEQYF. As DNA, the CDR3 is TGTGCCATCATGGCCTACGAGCAGTACTTC.

This clonotype appeared a few times. The chain employs TRBV29-1 and TRBJ2-1; D possibly matches TRBD1 or TRBD2 (6 bases each). The CDR3 consists of 12 residues. Per the germline V gene, CDR1 is SQVTM and CDR2 is ANQGSEA. Between the trimmed V and J ends, which lost 3 bases and 7 bases, there was a span of 10 bases. The CDR3 region is CSVDGGGNEQFF. In DNA, the CDR3 is TGCAGCGTTGATGGAGGGGGAAATGAGCAGTTCTTC.

This clonotype was seen more than once but under ten times. The chain links TRBV15 to TRBJ2-1; 14 bases map to TRBD2. This CDR3 has 18 residues. V lost 4 bases and J lost 7; bases outside the gene matches: 12. Germline CDR1 reads LNHNV; CDR2 reads YYDKDF (reference sequence). Written as DNA, the CDR3 is TGTGCCACCAGCAATTTCGGGACTAGCGGGAGTGGGGGGAATGAGCAGTTCTTC. Its protein product is CATSNFGTSGSGGNEQFF.

The genes are TRBV3-1 and TRBJ1-6; D remains ambiguous. Germline V CDR1 and CDR2: LGHDT, YNNKEL (reference sequence). V was clipped by 0 bases and J by 9 bases, with 9 bases between them. CDR3 length equals 14 residues. The CDR3 DNA reads as TGTGCCAGCAGCCAAGAGGCGGCGGGTTCACCCCTCCACTTT. Translating it yields CASSQEAAGSPLHF.

The chain carries TRBV4-1 and TRBJ1-1; D remains ambiguous. The CDR3 extends over 15 amino acids. Trimming took 0 bases from V and 0 from J, leaving 8 bases between them. Germline V gene data show CDR1 as MGHRA and CDR2 as YSYEKL. CDR3: CASSQDDYMNTEAFF. The CDR3 nucleotides read TGCGCCAGCAGCCAAGACGATTACATGAACACTGAAGCTTTCTTT.

This chain joins TRBV28 and TRBJ1-5; no firm D call. This CDR3 region has 12 residues. Trimming removed 3 bases at V and 7 bases at J, with 7 bases between. CDR1 and CDR2 from the germline V gene are MDHEN and SYDVKM. The CDR3 loop reads CASSFVSQPQHF. The CDR3 DNA follows: TGTGCCAGCAGTTTCGTATCCCAGCCCCAGCATTTT.

The CDR3 spells CASSQDLASEAFF. In DNA, the CDR3 is TGTGCCAGCAGCCAAGATCTGGCGAGTGAAGCTTTCTTT. This chain uses TRBV3-1 with TRBJ1-1; D unresolved. V was shortened by 0 bases and J by 7 bases, with 9 bases between the two germline ends. CDR1 and CDR2 (germline): LGHDT, YNNKEL (reference sequence). The CDR3 length is 13 residues. Variable domain in full (rest from reference TRBV3-1 and TRBJ1-1): DTAVSQTPKYLVTQMGNDKSIKCEQNLGHDTMYWYKQDSKKFLKIMFSYNNKELIINETVPNRFSPKSPDKAHLNLHINSLELGDSAVYFCASSQDLASEAFFGQGTRLTVV.

Turning to this clonotype: Its ends do not fully match the called genes, so a read error is possible. Here the CDR3 reads CACSEVAGAFF. The CDR3 coding sequence is TGTGCCTGCAGCGAAGTGGCAGGAGCTTTCTTT. The rearrangement uses TRBV2 and TRBJ1-1; D is ambiguous. CDR3 size: 11 residues. CDR1 is SNHLY and CDR2 is FYNNEI in the germline V gene.

This clonotype has just a few counts. The chain is built from TRBV13 and TRBJ1-1, with a tentative D call TRBD1 (5 bases). Germline assignment: CDR1 PRHDT and CDR2 FYEKMQ (reference sequence). The CDR3 has 13 amino acids. V gave up 8 bases and J gave up 6 bases, with 16 bases separating them. CDR3: CASGRRGWAEAFF. The CDR3 nucleotides are TGTGCCAGCGGTCGTCGGGGGTGGGCTGAAGCTTTCTTT.

This clonotype was recorded at least ten times. V and J are TRBV12-3 or TRBV12-4 and TRBJ2-7, with no clear D. CDR3 size: 14 residues. Trimming took off 3 bases at V and 0 bases at J, with 9 bases between the two ends. The CDR3 DNA reads TGTGCCAGCAGTTTTTTCGGCCCCTCCTACGAGCAGTACTTC. This translates into CASSFFGPSYEQYF.

The rearrangement uses TRBV14 and TRBJ2-5; tentatively, D is TRBD1 (5 bases). The germline V and J ends were trimmed by 3 bases and 2 bases, with 16 bases remaining between them. Germline V gene lookup returns CDR1 SGHDN and CDR2 FVKESK. The CDR3 is 16 amino acids. CDR3 sequence (DNA): TGTGCCAGCAGCCACCGGACACCTCAAGGACAAGAGACCCAGTACTTC. It yields the protein CASSHRTPQGQETQYF.